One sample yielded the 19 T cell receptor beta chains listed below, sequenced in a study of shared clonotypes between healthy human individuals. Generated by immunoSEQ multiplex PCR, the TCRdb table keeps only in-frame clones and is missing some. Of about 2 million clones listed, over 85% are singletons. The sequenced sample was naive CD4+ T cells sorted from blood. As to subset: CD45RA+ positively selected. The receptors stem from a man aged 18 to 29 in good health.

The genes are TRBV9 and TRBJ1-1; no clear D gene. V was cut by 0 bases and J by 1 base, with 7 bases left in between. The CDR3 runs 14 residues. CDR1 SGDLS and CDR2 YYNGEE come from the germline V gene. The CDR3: CASSVVVGNTEAFF. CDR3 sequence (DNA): TGTGCCAGCAGCGTAGTGGTGGGGAACACTGAAGCTTTCTTT.

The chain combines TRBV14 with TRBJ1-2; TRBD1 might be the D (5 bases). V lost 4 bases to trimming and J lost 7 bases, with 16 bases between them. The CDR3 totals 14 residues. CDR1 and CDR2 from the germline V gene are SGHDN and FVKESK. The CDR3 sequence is CASSRVGGAIGYTF. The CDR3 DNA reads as TGTGCCAGCAGCCGAGTTGGGGGAGCAATTGGCTACACCTTC.

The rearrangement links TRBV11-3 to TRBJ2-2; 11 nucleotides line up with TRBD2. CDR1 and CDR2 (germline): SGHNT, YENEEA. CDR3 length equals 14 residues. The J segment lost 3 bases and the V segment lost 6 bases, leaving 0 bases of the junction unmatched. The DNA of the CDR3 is TGTGCCAGCAGACTAGCGGGGGACACCGGGGAGCTGTTTTTT. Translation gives CASRLAGDTGELFF.

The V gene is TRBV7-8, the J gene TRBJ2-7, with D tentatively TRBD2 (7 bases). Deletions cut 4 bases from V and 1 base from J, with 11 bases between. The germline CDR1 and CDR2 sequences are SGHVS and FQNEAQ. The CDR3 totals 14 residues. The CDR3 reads CASSSRGASYEQYF. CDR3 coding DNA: TGTGCCAGCAGCTCCCGGGGGGCGTCCTACGAGCAGTACTTC.

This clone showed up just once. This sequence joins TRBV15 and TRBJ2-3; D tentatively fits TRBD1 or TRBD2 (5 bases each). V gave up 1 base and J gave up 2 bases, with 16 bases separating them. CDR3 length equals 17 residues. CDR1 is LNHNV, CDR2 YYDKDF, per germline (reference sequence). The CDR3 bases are TGTGCCACCAGCAGAGGAGGGACGGCTCGCGTCACAGATACGCAGTATTTT. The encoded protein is CATSRGGTARVTDTQYF.

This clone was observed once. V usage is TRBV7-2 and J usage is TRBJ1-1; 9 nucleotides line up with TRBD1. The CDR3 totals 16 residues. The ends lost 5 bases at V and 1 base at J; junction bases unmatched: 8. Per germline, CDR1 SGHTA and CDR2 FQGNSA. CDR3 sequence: CASSPDRGLQNTEAFF. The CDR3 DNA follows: TGTGCCAGCAGCCCGGACAGGGGCCTTCAGAACACTGAAGCTTTCTTT.

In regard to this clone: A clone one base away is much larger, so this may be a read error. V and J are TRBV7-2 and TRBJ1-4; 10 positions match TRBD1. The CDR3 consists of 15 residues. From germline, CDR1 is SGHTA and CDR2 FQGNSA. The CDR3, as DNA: TGTGCCAGCAGCTTAGGGGGACAGGGGAAGGAAAAACTGCTTTTT. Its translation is CASSLGGQGKEKLLF.

Written as DNA, the CDR3 is TGTGCCAGCAGTTTATATAGCCGCGAGCAGTACTTC. Its translation is CASSLYSREQYF. V and J are TRBV28 and TRBJ2-7; no definite D call. Trimming removed 1 base from V and 6 bases from J, with 7 bases in between. The CDR3 length is 12 residues. Germline V gene sequence: CDR1 MDHEN, CDR2 SYDVKM.

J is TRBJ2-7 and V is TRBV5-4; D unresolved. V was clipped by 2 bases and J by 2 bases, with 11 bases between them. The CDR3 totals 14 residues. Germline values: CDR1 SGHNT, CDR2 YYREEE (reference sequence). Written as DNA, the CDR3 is TGTGCCAGCAGCTTAGGCCAGCTTACCTACGAGCAGTACTTC. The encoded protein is CASSLGQLTYEQYF.

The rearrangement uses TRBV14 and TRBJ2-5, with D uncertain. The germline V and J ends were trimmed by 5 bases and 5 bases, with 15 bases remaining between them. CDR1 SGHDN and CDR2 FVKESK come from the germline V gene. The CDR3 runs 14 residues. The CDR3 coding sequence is TGTGCCAGCAGCGAAAGGGTATCCGGGGAGACCCAGTACTTC. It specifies CASSERVSGETQYF.

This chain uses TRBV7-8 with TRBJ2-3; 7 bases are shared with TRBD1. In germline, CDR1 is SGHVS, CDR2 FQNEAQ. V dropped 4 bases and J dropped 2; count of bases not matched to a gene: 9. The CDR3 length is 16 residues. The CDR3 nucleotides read TGTGCCAGCAGCTCCCGGGACAGCGTTAACACAGATACGCAGTATTTT. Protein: CASSSRDSVNTDTQYF.

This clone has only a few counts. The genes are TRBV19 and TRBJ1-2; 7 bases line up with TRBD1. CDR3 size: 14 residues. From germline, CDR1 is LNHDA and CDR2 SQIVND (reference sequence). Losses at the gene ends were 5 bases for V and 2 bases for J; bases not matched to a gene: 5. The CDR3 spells CASSASTGNYGYTF. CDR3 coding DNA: TGTGCCAGTAGTGCCTCGACAGGGAACTATGGCTACACCTTC.

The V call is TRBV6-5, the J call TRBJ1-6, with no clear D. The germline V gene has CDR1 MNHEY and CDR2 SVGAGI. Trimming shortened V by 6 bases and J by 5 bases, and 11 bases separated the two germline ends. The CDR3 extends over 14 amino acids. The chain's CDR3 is CASRWTDDNSPLHF. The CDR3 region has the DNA TGTGCCAGCAGATGGACGGATGATAATTCACCCCTCCACTTT.

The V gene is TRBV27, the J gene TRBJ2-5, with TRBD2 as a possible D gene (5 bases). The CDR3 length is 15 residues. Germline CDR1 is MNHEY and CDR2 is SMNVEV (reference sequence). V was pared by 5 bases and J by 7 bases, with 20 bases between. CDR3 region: CASSPMTGSTGTQYF. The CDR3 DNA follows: TGTGCCAGCAGTCCCATGACGGGAAGTACGGGGACCCAGTACTTC.

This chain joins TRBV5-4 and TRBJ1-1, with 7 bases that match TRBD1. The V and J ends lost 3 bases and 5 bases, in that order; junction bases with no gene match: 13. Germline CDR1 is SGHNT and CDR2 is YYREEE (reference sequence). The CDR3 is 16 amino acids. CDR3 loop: CASSSGQSRVETEAFF. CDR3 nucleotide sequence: TGTGCCAGCAGCTCGGGACAGTCAAGAGTAGAGACTGAAGCTTTCTTT.

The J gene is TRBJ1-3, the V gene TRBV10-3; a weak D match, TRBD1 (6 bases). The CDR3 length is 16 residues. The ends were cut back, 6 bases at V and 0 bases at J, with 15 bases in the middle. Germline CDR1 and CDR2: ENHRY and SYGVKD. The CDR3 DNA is TGTGCCATCAGCCCTAGGACAGCCAGCTCTGGAAACACCATATATTTT. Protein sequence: CAISPRTASSGNTIYF.

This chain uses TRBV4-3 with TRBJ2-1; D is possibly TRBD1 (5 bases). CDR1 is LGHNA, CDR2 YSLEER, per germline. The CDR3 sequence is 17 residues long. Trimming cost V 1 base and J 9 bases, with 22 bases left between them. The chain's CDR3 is CASSQGEVAPSRGEQFF. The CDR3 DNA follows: TGCGCCAGCAGCCAAGGCGAGGTCGCACCTTCTAGGGGTGAGCAGTTCTTC.

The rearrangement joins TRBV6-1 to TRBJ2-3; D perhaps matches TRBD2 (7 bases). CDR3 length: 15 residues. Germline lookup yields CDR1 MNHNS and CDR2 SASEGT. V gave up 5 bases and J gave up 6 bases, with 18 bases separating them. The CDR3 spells CASSRPGGPADTQYF. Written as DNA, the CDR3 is TGTGCCAGCAGTCGCCCCGGGGGGCCCGCGGATACGCAGTATTTT.

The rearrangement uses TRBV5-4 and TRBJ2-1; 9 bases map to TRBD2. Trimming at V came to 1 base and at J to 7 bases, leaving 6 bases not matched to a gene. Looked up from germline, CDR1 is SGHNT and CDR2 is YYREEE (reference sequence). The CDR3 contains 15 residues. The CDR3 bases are TGTGCCAGCAGCTTGTCGCTAGCGGGGATGAATGAGCAGTTCTTC. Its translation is CASSLSLAGMNEQFF.